One and the same sample provided the 6 T cell receptor beta chains below, sequenced in a study of T-cell memory formation after mild COVID-19. TCRdb analysed the 5' RACE reads with MiXCR anew, one entry per CDR3 protein. The sample holds hundreds of thousands of distinct CDR3 sequences, 17% seen once. The specimen sequenced was PBMCs or a T cell subset sorted from them (not recorded which). These receptors came from an adult woman who had mild COVID-19 (a few samples of this study predate the infection). Cell type and time point are not known.

This clonotype occurred once. J is TRBJ1-3 and V is TRBV9, with D possibly being TRBD1 (5 bases). Deletions cut 0 bases from V and 4 bases from J, with 8 bases between. The CDR3 spans 14 residues. Germline V gene data show CDR1 as SGDLS and CDR2 as YYNGEE. The CDR3 DNA is TGTGCCAGCAGCGTAGACCCAGGGGGAAACACCATATATTTT. Protein sequence: CASSVDPGGNTIYF.

The rearrangement uses TRBV9 and TRBJ2-5; 9 positions agree with TRBD1. The CDR3 extends over 16 amino acids. The germline CDR1 and CDR2 sequences are SGDLS and YYNGEE. The J segment lost 2 bases and the V segment lost 4 bases, leaving 9 bases of the junction unmatched. The CDR3 region has the DNA TGTGCCAGCAGCCGTTTTCCGGGACAGGGACAAGAGACCCAGTACTTC. Its protein is CASSRFPGQGQETQYF. The full variable domain, completed using reference TRBV9 and TRBJ2-5, is DSGVTQTPKHLITATGQRVTLRCSPRSGDLSVYWYQQSLDQGLQFLIQYYNGEERAKGNILERFSAQQFPDLHSELNLSSLELGDSALYFCASSRFPGQGQETQYFGPGTRLLVL.

This clonotype was counted only a few times. The chain links TRBV9 to TRBJ2-1, with 7 bases aligning to TRBD2. V lost 0 bases to trimming and J lost 8 bases; unmatched junction nucleotides: 11. Germline V gives CDR1 SGDLS, CDR2 YYNGEE. The CDR3 runs to 16 residues. The CDR3 coding sequence is TGTGCCAGCAGCGTAGGTGGCGGGAGAGGGATAGATGAGCAGTTCTTC. Its translation: CASSVGGGRGIDEQFF.

The chain combines TRBV9 with TRBJ1-1; 7 bases map to TRBD1. This CDR3 contains 13 residues. Germline V gene sequence: CDR1 SGDLS, CDR2 YYNGEE. V lost 1 base, J lost 5 bases, and 2 bases stayed unmatched. CDR3: CASSVRGRTEAFF. The CDR3 DNA sequence: TGTGCCAGCAGCGTAAGGGGGCGGACTGAAGCTTTCTTT.

This clonotype has only one observation. This chain uses TRBV4-3 with TRBJ2-4, with D possibly being TRBD1 or TRBD2 (6 bases each). Trimming left V 1 base short and J 7 bases short, with 17 bases between. Germline V gene lookup returns CDR1 LGHNA and CDR2 YSLEER. This CDR3 contains 16 residues. CDR3 DNA sequence: TGCGCCAGCAGCCAAGTACACGGGAGTAGGGGGAACATTCAGTACTTC. Amino acids: CASSQVHGSRGNIQYF.

The rearrangement links TRBV7-6 to TRBJ1-2; D unclear. Trimming pared 2 bases from V and 4 bases from J, leaving 14 bases between. This CDR3 contains 15 residues. In germline, CDR1 is SGHVS, CDR2 FNYEAQ. The CDR3 is CASSLKEIGPYGYTF. The CDR3 nucleotides are TGTGCCAGCAGCTTAAAGGAGATAGGGCCCTATGGCTACACCTTC.